Each of the 10 T cell receptor beta chains below was sequenced from the same sample in a study of T cells in Graves' hyperthyroidism and ophthalmopathy. RNA transcripts yielded amplified TCR beta CDR3 regions. The HTBI primer set was used in a first-round RT-PCR of the TCR CDR3. MiXCR, applied by TCRdb to the multiplex PCR reads, yields one record per CDR3 protein. The table shows almost 500,000 distinct CDR3 sequences, with around a fifth occurring only once. Sequencing was done on a sample of blood. The receptors were gathered from a woman aged 70 to 79 with Graves' ophthalmopathy.

There are a few counts of this clonotype. The J gene is TRBJ2-3, the V gene TRBV5-1, with 8 bases aligning to TRBD1. The ends lost 5 bases at V and 2 bases at J; junction bases unmatched: 1. CDR3 length: 13 amino acids. Germline V gene lookup returns CDR1 SGHRS and CDR2 YFSETQ. DNA for the CDR3: TGCGCCAGCAGGGACAGGGACACAGATACGCAGTATTTT. It yields the protein CASRDRDTDTQYF.

Comment on this clonotype: This could be a read error, since a much larger clone is one nucleotide away. The chain is built from TRBV2 and TRBJ2-3; 8 bases fit TRBD1. The germline gives CDR1 SNHLY, CDR2 FYNNEI. This CDR3 has 14 amino acids. The ends lost 5 bases at V and 6 bases at J; junction bases unmatched: 7. As DNA, the CDR3 is TGTGCCAGCAGTAAAAACAGGGGGTTGGATACGCAGTATTTT. Protein product: CASSKNRGLDTQYF.

Only a few counts were recorded for this clonotype. The chain uses TRBV20-1 and TRBJ1-2; a weak D match, TRBD1 (6 bases). CDR3 length equals 12 residues. Germline V gene data show CDR1 as DFQATT and CDR2 as SNEGSKA (reference sequence). Written as DNA, the CDR3 is TGCAGCCATCAGGGGATTTTGAGTGGCTACACCTTC. Translated: CSHQGILSGYTF.

This chain joins TRBV6-1 and TRBJ2-7; 9 bases fit TRBD1. Trimming cost V 9 bases and J 3 bases; bases outside gene matches: 9. The germline CDR1 and CDR2 sequences are MNHNS and SASEGT. The CDR3 is 14 amino acids. CDR3 sequence: CASHNTGGGYEQYF. In nucleotides, the CDR3 is TGTGCCAGTCATAATACAGGGGGCGGCTACGAGCAGTACTTC.

This clonotype was counted only a few times. V and J are TRBV29-1 and TRBJ2-1; D is possibly TRBD2 (5 bases). Trimming cost V 4 bases and J 8 bases, with 12 bases left between them. Germline V gene lookup returns CDR1 SQVTM and CDR2 ANQGSEA. The CDR3 is made up of 12 amino acids. DNA for the CDR3: TGCAGCGTTGGGACTGGCTGGGATGAGCAGTTCTTC. Translated: CSVGTGWDEQFF.

The chain is built from TRBV10-3 and TRBJ2-1; 11 bases match TRBD2. The germline V gene encodes CDR1 ENHRY and CDR2 SYGVKD. Trimming took 6 bases from V and 6 from J; bases not matched to a gene: 4. This CDR3 region has 14 residues. CDR3 residues: CAIRPGLAGNEQFF. CDR3 bases: TGTGCCATCAGGCCCGGACTAGCGGGCAATGAGCAGTTCTTC.

The table lists this clonotype with many counts. The V and J genes are TRBV2 and TRBJ2-2, with D perhaps matching TRBD2 (6 bases). CDR1 SNHLY and CDR2 FYNNEI come from the germline V gene. V was shortened by 3 bases and J by 7 bases, with 9 bases between the two germline ends. This CDR3 has 13 residues. CDR3 region: CASSERGVGELFF. CDR3 nucleotide sequence: TGTGCCAGCAGTGAGCGGGGTGTCGGGGAGCTGTTTTTT.

The rearrangement links TRBV9 to TRBJ1-2; 7 bases agree with TRBD1. The germline gives CDR1 SGDLS, CDR2 YYNGEE. CDR3 length: 14 residues. Trimming removed 4 bases from V and 8 bases from J; junction bases left unmatched: 11. The CDR3 DNA is TGTGCCAGCAGCACCGGGACAGACGGAGTAGGCTACACCTTC. Translation: CASSTGTDGVGYTF.

This rearrangement joins TRBV4-3 to TRBJ2-7; 9 bases map to TRBD2. This CDR3 has 15 amino acids. Germline V gives CDR1 LGHNA, CDR2 YSLEER. The ends lost 1 base at V and 4 bases at J; junction bases unmatched: 5. In DNA, the CDR3 is TGCGCCAGCAGCCAAGGGACTAGCGTTCAATACGAGCAGTACTTC. This codes for CASSQGTSVQYEQYF.

This clonotype was counted only a few times. The genes are TRBV12-3 or TRBV12-4 and TRBJ1-5, with 8 bases matching TRBD1. The V and J ends lost 5 bases and 0 bases, in that order; junction bases with no gene match: 9. The CDR3 totals 17 residues. DNA of the CDR3: TGTGCCAGCAGTCACACCGGGACAGGACATAGCAATCAGCCCCAGCATTTT. This codes for CASSHTGTGHSNQPQHF.